The 29 T cell receptor beta chains below all came from one sample that was sequenced in a study of blood T cell repertoires in COVID-19. TCRdb's table, derived via immunoSEQ multiplex PCR, lists solely in-frame clones and lacks some. The sample includes about 140,000 clones, 65% to 90% of them seen just once. The sequencing sample was made of peripheral blood. The receptors were sampled from a man between 50 and 59 years old with acute or convalescent COVID-19.

This chain connects TRBV5-1 to TRBJ1-4; D uncertain. V lost 4 bases and J 0 bases, leaving 7 bases between the germline ends. Per germline, CDR1 SGHRS and CDR2 YFSETQ. This CDR3 comprises 14 residues. The CDR3 region is CASSLTPTNEKLFF. Here the CDR3 DNA reads TGCGCCAGCAGCCTGACACCAACTAATGAAAAACTGTTTTTT.

This clone occurred a few times. The V and J genes are TRBV11-2 and TRBJ2-7; 10 positions match TRBD2. The V gene's germline CDR1 is SGHAT and CDR2 FQNNGV. The CDR3 has 16 residues. The V segment lost 1 base and the J segment 3 bases; nucleotides outside the gene matches: 6. The CDR3 here is CASSLASSGGHYEQYF. The CDR3 region has the DNA TGTGCCAGCAGCTTAGCGTCTAGCGGGGGCCACTACGAGCAGTACTTC.

The V and J genes are TRBV5-6 and TRBJ2-7, with D maybe TRBD1 (5 bases). CDR3 length: 13 amino acids. Trimming took off 0 bases at V and 2 bases at J, with 6 bases between the two ends. CDR1 is SGHDT and CDR2 is YYEEEE in the germline V gene. CDR3 protein: CASSLGGTYEQYF. The CDR3 nucleotides are TGTGCCAGCAGCTTGGGGGGCACCTACGAGCAGTACTTC. Using reference TRBV5-6 and TRBJ2-7 for the parts outside the CDR3, the full variable domain is DAGVTQSPTHLIKTRGQQVTLRCSPKSGHDTVSWYQQALGQGPQFIFQYYEEEERQRGNFPDRFSGHQFPNYSSELNVNALLLGDSALYLCASSLGGTYEQYFGPGTRLTVT.

Here the CDR3 reads CASSLRGLAEAGTGELFF. The CDR3 DNA is TGTGCCAGCAGCTTAAGGGGACTAGCGGAAGCGGGGACCGGGGAGCTGTTTTTT. The chain joins TRBV7-9 to TRBJ2-2; 11 bases agree with TRBD2. The CDR3 loop spans 18 amino acids. Germline values: CDR1 SEHNR, CDR2 FQNEAQ (reference sequence). J gave up 5 bases and V 2 bases, and 10 bases lay outside the gene matches.

The gene calls are TRBV3-1 (or the pseudogene TRBV3-2) and TRBJ1-1; possible D gene TRBD1, 5 bases. V dropped 3 bases and J dropped 1 base, with 9 bases sitting between them. The CDR3 loop spans 14 amino acids. Germline values: CDR1 LGHDT, CDR2 YNNKEL (reference sequence). Written as DNA, the CDR3 is TGTGCCAGCAGCCATAATACAGGGAACACTGAAGCTTTCTTT. This sequence encodes CASSHNTGNTEAFF.

This clone was detected once. The chain employs TRBV12-2 and TRBJ2-1; TRBD2, the table's D call, lacks a check against the DNA. TRBV12-2 is tagged as a pseudogene. This CDR3 is built from 14 residues. The CDR3 DNA is TGTGCAAGTCGCTTAGCGCCCGGGGGCAATGAGCAGTTCTTC. Amino acid sequence: CASRLAPGGNEQFF.

V gene TRBV7-8 combines with J gene TRBJ2-7, with a weak D call TRBD2 (5 bases). From germline, CDR1 is SGHVS and CDR2 FQNEAQ. V was trimmed by 0 bases and J by 3 bases, leaving 12 bases between them. The CDR3 totals 15 residues. CDR3 bases: TGTGCCAGCAGCTTAGCGGATGGCGGGTTCTACGAGCAGTACTTC. This translates into CASSLADGGFYEQYF.

The J gene is TRBJ1-4, the V gene TRBV6-5; D might be TRBD1 (6 bases). The CDR3 length is 15 residues. Trimming left V 7 bases short and J 8 bases short, with 20 bases between. Germline V gives CDR1 MNHEY, CDR2 SVGAGI. The CDR3 sequence: CASTMVQGLREKLFF. Here the CDR3 DNA reads TGTGCCAGCACTATGGTCCAGGGGCTACGCGAAAAACTGTTTTTT.

The chain employs TRBV21-1 and TRBJ2-7; TRBD1 reflects the table's D call only, with no check against the DNA. TRBV21-1 is reported as a pseudogene. There are 16 residues in the CDR3. In DNA, the CDR3 is TGTGCCAGCAGCAATGTCGACAGGGCCGACTCCTACGAGCAGTACTTC. It is translated as CASSNVDRADSYEQYF.

This chain connects TRBV9 to TRBJ2-3, with TRBD2 matching 9 bases. Germline CDR1 reads SGDLS; CDR2 reads YYNGEE. V gave up 0 bases and J gave up 3 bases; unmatched junction bases: 5. CDR3 size: 16 residues. The CDR3 DNA is TGTGCCAGCAGCGTAGATGTTAGCGGGGGTACAGATACGCAGTATTTT. It translates to CASSVDVSGGTDTQYF.

The chain links TRBV7-3 to TRBJ1-5, with 7 bases identical to TRBD1. Germline V gene data show CDR1 as SGHTA and CDR2 as FQGTGA. J was trimmed by 4 bases and V by 7 bases; bases with no gene match: 13. The CDR3 is 16 residues long. The CDR3 is CASIRTGQALNQPQHF. The CDR3 DNA reads TGTGCCAGCATCCGTACCGGACAGGCCTTGAATCAGCCCCAGCATTTT.

The rearrangement uses TRBV4-1 and TRBJ2-5; 10 bases align to TRBD2. The CDR3 runs to 16 residues. With V trimmed by 0 bases and J by 5 bases, 6 bases remained unmatched. Looked up from germline, CDR1 is MGHRA and CDR2 is YSYEKL. The CDR3 is CASSQEGSGGQETQYF. The CDR3 DNA follows: TGCGCCAGCAGCCAAGAAGGTAGCGGGGGGCAGGAGACCCAGTACTTC.

CDR3 region: CASSPGRLRGGGEQFF. DNA of the CDR3: TGTGCCAGCAGCCCGGGACGGTTGCGGGGGGGCGGTGAGCAGTTCTTC. The V gene is TRBV7-9, the J gene TRBJ2-1; 9 bases agree with TRBD2. The CDR3 sequence is 16 residues long. With V trimmed by 5 bases and J by 9 bases, 14 bases remained unmatched. Germline V gene lookup returns CDR1 SEHNR and CDR2 FQNEAQ (reference sequence).

The chain recombines TRBV6-6 with TRBJ2-1, with 9 nucleotides matching TRBD1. The CDR3 loop spans 16 amino acids. The trim removed 8 bases at V and 0 bases at J, leaving 8 bases unmatched. CDR1 is MNHNY, CDR2 SVGAGI, per germline (reference sequence). CDR3 loop: CASRRQQGASYNEQFF. The CDR3 DNA sequence: TGTGCCAGCCGACGGCAACAGGGGGCCTCCTACAATGAGCAGTTCTTC.

V and J are TRBV28 and TRBJ1-4; TRBD1 aligns across 7 bases. CDR3 size: 15 residues. Germline CDR1 is MDHEN and CDR2 is SYDVKM. J lost 6 bases, V lost 3 bases, and 7 bases had no gene match. CDR3 nucleotides: TGTGCCAGCAGTTTCACAGGGGCGGTCTATGAAAAACTGTTTTTT. Protein sequence: CASSFTGAVYEKLFF.

V is TRBV5-4 and J is TRBJ2-3; TRBD2 agrees at 8 bases. Trimming at V came to 6 bases and at J to 1 base, leaving 10 bases not matched to a gene. The germline CDR1 and CDR2 sequences are SGHNT and YYREEE (reference sequence). There are 16 residues in the CDR3. CDR3 region: CASTRGGGRGTDTQYF. The CDR3 DNA reads as TGTGCCAGCACCCGGGGGGGCGGGAGAGGCACAGATACGCAGTATTTT. The full variable domain, its missing parts supplied by reference TRBV5-4 and TRBJ2-3, is ETGVTQSPTHLIKTRGQQVTLRCSSQSGHNTVSWYQQALGQGPQFIFQYYREEENGRGNFPPRFSGLQFPNYSSELNVNALELDDSALYLCASTRGGGRGTDTQYFGPGTRLTVL.

With respect to this clone: Germline is not matched at one junction end, which may reflect a read error. The chain uses TRBV10-3 and TRBJ1-2; D ambiguous. CDR1 and CDR2 (germline): ENHRY, SYGVKD. This CDR3 spans 12 amino acids. CDR3 DNA sequence: TGTGCCATCAGTGATCCTAAGTATGGCTACACCTTC. Its translation is CAISDPKYGYTF.

The gene calls are TRBV29-1 and TRBJ2-5; D perhaps matches TRBD1 (6 bases). V lost 5 bases to trimming and J lost 2 bases, with 9 bases between them. CDR1 SQVTM and CDR2 ANQGSEA come from the germline V gene. The CDR3 is made up of 12 amino acids. CDR3: CSVSRGQETQYF. The DNA of the CDR3 is TGCAGCGTTAGCAGGGGTCAAGAGACCCAGTACTTC.

The chain couples TRBV7-8 to TRBJ2-1; 11 bases line up with TRBD1. The germline CDR1 and CDR2 sequences are SGHVS and FQNEAQ. V was clipped by 2 bases and J by 8 bases; unmatched bases: 8. This CDR3 has 16 amino acids. CDR3 DNA sequence: TGTGCCAGCAGCTTAATGGGGACAGGGGGTCGGTATGAGCAGTTCTTC. This gives the protein CASSLMGTGGRYEQFF.

The rearrangement joins TRBV7-9 to TRBJ2-7; 9 nucleotides line up with TRBD1. Germline V gene data show CDR1 as SEHNR and CDR2 as FQNEAQ (reference sequence). The CDR3 consists of 13 residues. V lost 2 bases to trimming and J lost 5 bases; unmatched junction nucleotides: 1. The CDR3 region has the DNA TGTGCCAGCAGCTTAACAGGGGGCGACGAGCAGTACTTC. It yields the protein CASSLTGGDEQYF.

The rearrangement uses TRBV30 and TRBJ2-7; a weak D match, TRBD1 (6 bases). CDR1 and CDR2 (germline): GTSNPN, SVGIG (reference sequence). This CDR3 comprises 12 residues. Trimming cost V 4 bases and J 2 bases, with 9 bases left between them. CDR3 amino acids: CAWTDRTYEQYF. The CDR3 nucleotides are TGTGCCTGGACGGACAGAACCTACGAGCAGTACTTC.

As regards this clone: A junction end diverges from the germline sequence, so it may reflect a read error. The chain recombines TRBV7-7 with TRBJ2-5; the match to TRBD2 covers 10 bases. From germline, CDR1 is SSHAT and CDR2 FNYEAQ (reference sequence). The CDR3 has 16 residues. The CDR3 DNA sequence: TGTGCTAGCAGCTTAGGACTAGCGGAGGCCTGGGAGACCCAGTACTTC. Translated: CASSLGLAEAWETQYF.

This clone has just one count. This sequence joins TRBV19 and TRBJ1-5; possible D gene TRBD1, 6 bases. The CDR3 contains 15 residues. V shed 5 bases and J shed 0 bases, with 11 bases lying between them. Germline lookup yields CDR1 LNHDA and CDR2 SQIVND (reference sequence). Written as DNA, the CDR3 is TGTGCCAGTAGTTGGACAGCCTATAGCAATCAGCCCCAGCATTTT. Translation gives CASSWTAYSNQPQHF. Variable domain in full (rest from reference TRBV19 and TRBJ1-5): DGGITQSPKYLFRKEGQNVTLSCEQNLNHDAMYWYRQDPGQGLRLIYYSQIVNDFQKGDIAEGYSVSREKKESFPLTVTSAQKNPTAFYLCASSWTAYSNQPQHFGDGTRLSIL.

The chain carries TRBV9 and TRBJ1-2; no firm D call. There are 12 residues in the CDR3. V was shortened by 0 bases and J by 3 bases, with 3 bases between the two germline ends. Germline lookup yields CDR1 SGDLS and CDR2 YYNGEE. CDR3 loop: CASSVADYGYTF. CDR3 nucleotide sequence: TGTGCCAGCAGCGTAGCGGACTATGGCTACACCTTC.

This rearrangement joins TRBV10-3 to TRBJ1-5, with 10 positions matching TRBD1. CDR1 and CDR2 (germline): ENHRY, SYGVKD. Trimming at V came to 4 bases and at J to 9 bases, leaving 9 bases not matched to a gene. The CDR3 runs to 15 residues. Here the CDR3 DNA reads TGTGCCATCAGTGTGGGACAGGGGCTCCCTGGGCCCCAGCATTTT. This codes for CAISVGQGLPGPQHF.

The rearrangement uses TRBV30 and TRBJ1-1; D is perhaps TRBD1 (5 bases). The CDR3 has 17 residues. The germline gives CDR1 GTSNPN, CDR2 SVGIG (reference sequence). The ends were cut back, 0 bases at V and 4 bases at J, with 21 bases in the middle. The CDR3 protein is CAWSVAGRWFGGTEAFF. CDR3 nucleotides: TGTGCCTGGAGTGTGGCAGGGAGGTGGTTTGGAGGCACTGAAGCTTTCTTT.

The chain combines TRBV5-1 with TRBJ2-1; a weak D match, TRBD2 (6 bases). Germline V CDR1 and CDR2: SGHRS, YFSETQ. CDR3 size: 16 residues. Trimming removed 3 bases from V and 1 base from J, with 14 bases in between. Written as DNA, the CDR3 is TGCGCCAGCAGCTGGCTCTCTAGCGAATCCTACAATGAGCAGTTCTTC. It codes for CASSWLSSESYNEQFF.

Only a few counts were recorded for this clone. CDR3 sequence reads: CASSEQTNNEQFF. CDR3 coding DNA: TGCGCCAGCAGTGAACAGACAAACAATGAGCAGTTCTTC. J is TRBJ2-1 and V is TRBV10-2; D gene uncertain. Germline V gives CDR1 WSHSY, CDR2 SAAADI. This CDR3 contains 13 residues. The V end lost 3 bases, the J end lost 5 bases, and 8 bases lay between the germline ends.

The chain joins TRBV4-2 to TRBJ2-3; 7 bases align to TRBD2. Germline V gives CDR1 LGHNA, CDR2 YNFKEQ. V dropped 1 base and J dropped 2; count of bases not matched to a gene: 6. The CDR3 contains 16 residues. The CDR3 sequence: CASSQGLSGDTDTQYF. CDR3 nucleotide sequence: TGTGCCAGCAGCCAAGGGCTAAGCGGGGACACAGATACGCAGTATTTT.